This TCR beta chain was observed in a study of blood T cell repertoires in COVID-19. Turning to the study itself: COVID-19 samples, acute and convalescent, were from the United States, Italy and Spain. T cells, B-cell-depleted T cells, or PBMCs provided the cDNA or gDNA that served as material.

Per the study methods: The assay estimated nucleated cells by amplifying reference gene primers. The table came from immunoSEQ multiplex PCR; TCRdb's copy has only in-frame clones and leaves some out. That table supplies the V and J calls and clone size; D and trimming were determined from the DNA. The sample carries 130,000 or so clones, approximately 82% recorded once. The V gene end was trimmed by 1 base and the J gene end by 5 bases; junction bases not matched to a gene: 8. There are 18 residues in the CDR3. CDR1 and CDR2 from the germline V gene are MNHNS and SASEGT. This clonotype was sampled from a human donor in a cohort sampled during active COVID-19. The sample was peripheral blood. The chain carries TRBV6-1 and TRBJ2-5; TRBD2 matches at 15 bases. CDR3 amino acids: CASSEGTSGRANWETQYF. CDR3 bases: TGTGCCAGCAGTGAAGGGACTAGCGGGAGGGCAAATTGGGAGACCCAGTACTTC.